This T cell receptor beta chain was observed in a study of regulatory T cells in long-lasting Graves disease. As for the study in general: Those with persistent Graves' disease had received antithyroid drugs for over 5 years with positive TSH receptor antibodies.

This clonotype was counted at least ten times. Its antigen is undetermined. CDR3 regions were amplified by Arm-PCR using iRepertoire HTBI primers to build TCR beta libraries. Each CDR3 protein is one row after TCRdb ran MiXCR on the multiplex PCR reads. This table holds fewer than 600,000 distinct CDR3 sequences, about 20% found once. Study-level findings and limits: Small numbers of samples may have cut accuracy.

This CDR3 is 14 amino acids long. Germline CDR1 and CDR2: GTSNPN and SVGIG (reference sequence). V trimming: 0 bases; J trimming: 3 bases; junction bases outside the gene matches: 1. Noted time point: persistent/refractory GD, antithyroid drugs over 5 years with positive TRAb. The TCR library was made from RNA extracted from PBMCs. This specimen consisted of peripheral blood mononuclear cells (PBMCs), obtained when the disease was refractory, from a patient treated with antithyroid drugs. V and J are TRBV30 and TRBJ2-2; 7 nucleotides line up with TRBD1. The clonotype comes from a female donor with Graves disease. The CDR3 protein is CAWSVTGDTGELFF. The CDR3 DNA sequence: TGTGCCTGGAGTGTTACAGGGGACACCGGGGAGCTGTTTTTT.